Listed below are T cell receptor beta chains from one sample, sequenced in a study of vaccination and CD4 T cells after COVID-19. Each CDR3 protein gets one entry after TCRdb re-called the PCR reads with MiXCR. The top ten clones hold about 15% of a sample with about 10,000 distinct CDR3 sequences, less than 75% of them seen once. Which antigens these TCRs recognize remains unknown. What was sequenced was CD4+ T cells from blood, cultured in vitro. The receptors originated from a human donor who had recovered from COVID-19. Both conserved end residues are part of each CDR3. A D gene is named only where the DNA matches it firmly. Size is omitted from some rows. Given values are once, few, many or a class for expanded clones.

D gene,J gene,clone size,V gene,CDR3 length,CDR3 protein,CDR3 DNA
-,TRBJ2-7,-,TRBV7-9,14,CASSPMGHSYEQYF,TGTGCCAGCAGCCCTATGGGACACTCCTACGAGCAGTACTTC
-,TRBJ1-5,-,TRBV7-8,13,CASSLTGTQPQHF,TGTGCCAGCAGCTTAACGGGAACGCAGCCCCAGCATTTT
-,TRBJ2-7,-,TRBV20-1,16,CSANPVVGAVTYEQYF,TGCAGTGCTAATCCGGTGGTGGGGGCGGTTACCTACGAGCAGTACTTC
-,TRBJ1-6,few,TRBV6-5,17,CASSYNIGAAYNSPLHF,TGTGCCAGCAGTTACAACATCGGGGCAGCCTATAATTCACCCCTCCACTTT
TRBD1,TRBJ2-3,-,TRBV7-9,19,CASSPGTGGGVTNTDTQYF,TGTGCCAGCAGCCCAGGGACAGGGGGCGGCGTAACCAACACAGATACGCAGTATTTT
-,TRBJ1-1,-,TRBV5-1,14,CASSLVGGDTEAFF,TGCGCCAGCAGCCTGGTCGGGGGTGACACTGAAGCTTTCTTT
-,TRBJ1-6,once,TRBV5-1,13,CASMGTYNSPLHF,TGCGCCAGCATGGGAACCTATAATTCACCCCTCCACTTT
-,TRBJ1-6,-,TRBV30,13,CAWRGFMDSPLHF,TGTGCCTGGAGGGGCTTTATGGATTCACCCCTCCACTTT
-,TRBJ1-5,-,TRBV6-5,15,CASSYSRGPHQPQHF,TGTGCCAGCAGTTACTCTCGGGGCCCCCATCAGCCCCAGCATTTT
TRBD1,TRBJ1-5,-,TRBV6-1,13,CASTGQSNQPQHF,TGTGCCAGCACGGGACAGTCCAATCAGCCCCAGCATTTT
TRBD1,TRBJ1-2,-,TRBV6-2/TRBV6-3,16,CASSRPGDRDLYGYTF,TGTGCCAGCAGCCGCCCGGGGGACAGGGACCTCTATGGCTACACCTTC
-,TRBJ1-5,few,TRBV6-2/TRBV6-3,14,CASSSNRAGQPQHF,TGTGCCAGCAGTTCCAACAGGGCTGGTCAGCCCCAGCATTTT
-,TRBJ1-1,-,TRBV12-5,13,CASGKQGRTEAFF,TGTGCTAGTGGAAAACAGGGAAGGACTGAAGCTTTCTTT
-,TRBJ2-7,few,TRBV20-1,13,CSAYTPGPYEQYF,TGCAGTGCTTACACCCCGGGACCCTACGAGCAGTACTTC
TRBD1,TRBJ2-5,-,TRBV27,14,CASSGTGIGETQYF,TGTGCCAGCAGTGGGACAGGGATCGGTGAGACCCAGTACTTC
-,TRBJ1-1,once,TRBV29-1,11,CSSIMNTEAFF,TGCAGCTCGATCATGAACACTGAAGCTTTCTTT
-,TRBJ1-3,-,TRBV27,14,CASSYAPLGNTIYF,TGTGCCAGCAGTTATGCGCCGCTCGGAAACACCATATATTTT
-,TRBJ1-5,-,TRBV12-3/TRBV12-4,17,CASSKGPGFMGNQPQHF,TGTGCCAGCAGTAAGGGCCCGGGATTCATGGGCAATCAGCCCCAGCATTTT
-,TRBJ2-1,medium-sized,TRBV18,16,CASSPVNPGLYNEQFF,TGTGCCAGCTCTCCAGTCAATCCGGGACTTTACAATGAGCAGTTCTTC
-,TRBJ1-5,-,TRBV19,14,CASSSAGGNQPQHF,TGTGCCAGTAGTTCGGCAGGGGGCAATCAGCCCCAGCATTTT
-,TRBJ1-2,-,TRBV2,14,CASSESRGSGGYTF,TGTGCCAGCAGTGAAAGCAGGGGCTCGGGTGGCTACACCTTC
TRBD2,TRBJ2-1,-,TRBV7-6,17,CASSVTLTGGSYNEQFF,TGTGCCAGCAGCGTAACCCTTACGGGAGGATCCTACAATGAGCAGTTCTTC
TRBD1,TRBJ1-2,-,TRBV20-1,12,CSARPGGYGYTF,TGCAGTGCTAGACCAGGGGGCTATGGCTACACCTTC
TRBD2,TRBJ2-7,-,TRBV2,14,CASSTAGLSYEQYF,TGTGCCAGCAGTACAGCGGGACTGTCCTACGAGCAGTACTTC
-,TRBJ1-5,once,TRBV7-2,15,CASSLGRDSNQPQHF,TGTGCCAGCAGCCTGGGCAGGGATAGCAATCAGCCCCAGCATTTT
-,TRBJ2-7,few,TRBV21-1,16,CASSKGEREVRYEQYF,TGTGCCAGCAGCAAAGGAGAGCGGGAGGTTCGCTACGAGCAGTACTTC
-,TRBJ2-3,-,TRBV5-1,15,CASSLSSGITDTQYF,TGCGCCAGCAGCTTGAGTAGCGGAATCACAGATACGCAGTATTTT
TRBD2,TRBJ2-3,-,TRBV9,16,CASSVGSSGGTDTQYF,TGTGCCAGCAGCGTAGGGTCTAGCGGGGGCACAGATACGCAGTATTTT
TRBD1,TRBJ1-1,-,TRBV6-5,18,CASSFRPGQGVVGTEAFF,TGTGCCAGCAGTTTTAGACCGGGACAGGGGGTGGTTGGCACTGAAGCTTTCTTT
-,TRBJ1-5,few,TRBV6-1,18,CASSERPPSPVSNQPQHF,TGTGCCAGCAGTGAGAGGCCGCCATCCCCGGTTAGCAATCAGCCCCAGCATTTT
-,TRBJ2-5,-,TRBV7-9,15,CASSPGRGKQETQYF,TGTGCCAGCAGCCCGGGACGGGGAAAACAGGAGACCCAGTACTTC
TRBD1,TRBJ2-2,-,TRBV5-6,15,CASTPGTGGTGELFF,TGTGCCAGCACTCCCGGGACAGGGGGCACCGGGGAGCTGTTTTTT
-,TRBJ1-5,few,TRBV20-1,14,CSARFGGTNQPQHF,TGCAGTGCTAGATTCGGAGGCACTAATCAGCCCCAGCATTTT
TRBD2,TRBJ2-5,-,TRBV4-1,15,CASSQGDSGVKTQYF,TGCGCCAGCAGCCAAGGAGATAGCGGGGTGAAGACCCAGTACTTC
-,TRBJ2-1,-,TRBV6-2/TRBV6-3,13,CASSIRPLNEQFF,TGTGCCAGCAGTATACGACCATTAAATGAGCAGTTCTTC
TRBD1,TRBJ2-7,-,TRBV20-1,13,CSAYDRVRHEQYF,TGCAGTGCCTACGACAGGGTTCGGCACGAGCAGTACTTC
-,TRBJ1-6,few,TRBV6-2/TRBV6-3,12,CASKQANSPLHF,TGTGCCAGCAAACAGGCTAATTCACCCCTCCACTTT
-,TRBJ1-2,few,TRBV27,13,CATSAMGGGGYTF,TGTGCCACCTCCGCGATGGGGGGCGGAGGCTACACCTTC
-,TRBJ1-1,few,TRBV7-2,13,CASSVNRVGEAFF,TGTGCCAGCAGCGTGAACAGGGTGGGGGAAGCTTTCTTT
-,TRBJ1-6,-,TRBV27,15,CASSLGGQVNSPLHF,TGTGCCAGCAGTTTAGGGGGACAAGTTAATTCACCCCTCCACTTT
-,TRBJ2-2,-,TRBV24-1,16,CATSDFGRESTGELFF,TGTGCCACCAGTGATTTTGGGCGGGAAAGCACCGGGGAGCTGTTTTTT
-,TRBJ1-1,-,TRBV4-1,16,CASSQDAGMFGTEAFF,TGCGCCAGCAGCCAAGATGCGGGGATGTTCGGCACTGAAGCTTTCTTT
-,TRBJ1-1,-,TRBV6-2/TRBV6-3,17,CASSQTPGRGMNTEAFF,TGTGCCAGCAGCCAGACCCCGGGACGGGGGATGAACACTGAAGCTTTCTTT
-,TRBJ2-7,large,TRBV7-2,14,CASSLTVTSYEQYF,TGTGCCAGCAGCTTGACAGTCACTTCCTACGAGCAGTACTTC
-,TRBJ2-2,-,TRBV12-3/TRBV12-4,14,CATTAGSNTGELFF,TGTGCCACTACGGCCGGTTCGAACACCGGGGAGCTGTTTTTT